This is a list of T cell receptor beta chains from one sample in a study of graft-versus-host responses after intestinal transplantation. This table comes from immunoSEQ multiplex PCR, and its TCRdb copy is limited to in-frame clones, with some not included. This sample yields over 15,000 clones, of which approximately 39% are seen a single time; 2% belongs to the top ten. The source material was alloreactive CD4+ T cells from a mixed lymphocyte reaction culture, sampled before transplantation. These TCRs come from a human patient who was an organ donor for intestinal transplantation. The CDR3 runs from the conserved cysteine through the conserved F or W. A D gene is named only where the DNA matches it firmly. Size tells how often a clone was seen (once, few, many) or the class of an expanded clone, and some rows leave it out.

abundance,j_gene,v_gene,d_gene,CDR3aa,CDR3nt
-,TRBJ2-1,TRBV7-8,TRBD2,CASSLTGGSHNEQFF,TGTGCCAGCAGCTTAACGGGGGGGTCTCACAATGAGCAGTTCTTC
-,TRBJ2-1,TRBV7-2,-,CASSPTRGNEQFF,TGTGCCAGCAGCCCGACGCGGGGCAATGAGCAGTTCTTC
-,TRBJ1-2,TRBV13,-,CASSLGLTVGYTF,TGTGCCAGCAGCTTAGGCCTCACGGTTGGCTACACCTTC
medium-sized,TRBJ1-3,TRBV5-1,TRBD1,CASGQGAGNTIYF,TGCGCCAGCGGCCAGGGGGCTGGAAACACCATATATTTT
-,TRBJ1-1,TRBV19,TRBD1,CASRSGTGGWGTEAFF,TGTGCCAGTAGGTCCGGGACAGGGGGCTGGGGCACTGAAGCTTTCTTT
few,TRBJ1-5,TRBV18,-,CASSPGPNQPQHF,TGTGCCAGCTCACCGGGACCGAATCAGCCCCAGCATTTT
-,TRBJ1-4,TRBV29-1,-,CSVEGGGQPTNEKLFF,TGCAGCGTTGAAGGTGGCGGGCAGCCAACTAATGAAAAACTGTTTTTT
few,TRBJ2-3,TRBV7-3,-,CASSLVGDQGTDTQYF,TGTGCCAGCAGCTTAGTCGGCGACCAGGGCACAGATACGCAGTATTTT
-,TRBJ2-7,TRBV7-2,TRBD1,CASSLQGATYEQYF,TGTGCCAGCAGCTTACAGGGGGCCACCTACGAGCAGTACTTC
few,TRBJ2-5,TRBV11-2,-,CASSLFRKETQYF,TGTGCCAGCAGCCTATTTAGGAAGGAGACCCAGTACTTC
-,TRBJ1-5,TRBV5-1,-,CASSLEGHPNQPQHF,TGCGCCAGCAGCTTGGAAGGACATCCGAATCAGCCCCAGCATTTT
-,TRBJ2-5,TRBV6-5,-,CASSGSQETQYF,TGTGCCAGTTCGGGGAGTCAAGAGACCCAGTACTTC
-,TRBJ2-1,TRBV20-1,-,CSASSGNEQFF,TGCAGTGCTAGTAGCGGCAATGAGCAGTTCTTC
few,TRBJ1-1,TRBV19,TRBD1,CASSVTGASWTEAFF,TGTGCCAGTAGTGTCACAGGGGCCTCGTGGACTGAAGCTTTCTTT
few,TRBJ2-3,TRBV9,-,CASSVGVSDTQYF,TGTGCCAGCAGCGTGGGAGTATCAGATACGCAGTATTTT
few,TRBJ1-5,TRBV27,-,CASSWDGRNQPQHF,TGTGCCAGCAGTTGGGACGGCCGCAATCAGCCCCAGCATTTT
few,TRBJ1-5,TRBV2,TRBD1,CASSDLGGFNQPQHF,TGTGCCAGCAGTGATTTAGGGGGCTTCAATCAGCCCCAGCATTTT
-,TRBJ2-3,TRBV6-5,TRBD2,CASSGLARTDTQYF,TGTGCCAGCAGCGGACTAGCGAGAACAGATACGCAGTATTTT
few,TRBJ2-3,TRBV9,-,CASSVGTDTQYF,TGTGCCAGCAGCGTAGGCACAGATACGCAGTATTTT
few,TRBJ1-2,TRBV5-6,TRBD1,CASSPDGTGTNYGYTF,TGTGCCAGCAGCCCGGACGGGACAGGGACTAACTATGGCTACACCTTC
medium-sized,TRBJ1-1,TRBV5-1,-,CASSLGGGLNTEAFF,TGCGCCAGCAGCTTGGGCGGGGGTCTGAACACTGAAGCTTTCTTT
-,TRBJ1-1,TRBV5-1,-,CASSSGLNTEAFF,TGCGCCAGCAGCTCCGGTTTGAACACTGAAGCTTTCTTT
few,TRBJ2-1,TRBV7-2,TRBD2,CASSLAGGRGIEQFF,TGTGCCAGCAGCTTAGCGGGCGGGAGGGGAATTGAGCAGTTCTTC
few,TRBJ1-4,TRBV6-1,-,CASKRRQGHEKLFF,TGTGCCAGCAAAAGGAGGCAGGGTCATGAAAAACTGTTTTTT
-,TRBJ2-7,TRBV28,-,CASRSGTANYEQYF,TGTGCCAGCAGATCAGGGACGGCCAACTACGAGCAGTACTTC
few,TRBJ2-3,TRBV5-1,-,CASSPPLAGGGDTQYF,TGCGCCAGCAGCCCCCCGTTGGCAGGAGGGGGAGATACGCAGTATTTT
-,TRBJ2-3,TRBV25-1,-,CASPRLNLGTDTQYF,TGTGCCAGCCCGCGGCTAAACTTGGGGACAGATACGCAGTATTTT
once,TRBJ1-1,TRBV28,TRBD1,CASSNTQGAEAFF,TGTGCCAGCAGTAACACGCAGGGGGCGGAAGCTTTCTTT
-,TRBJ1-2,TRBV11-2,TRBD1,CASSPGTGLGGYTF,TGTGCCAGCAGCCCCGGGACAGGGTTGGGCGGCTACACCTTC
-,TRBJ2-7,TRBV7-9,TRBD1,CASSRQGGTYEQYF,TGTGCCAGCAGCCGACAGGGGGGGACCTACGAGCAGTACTTC
medium-sized,TRBJ2-3,TRBV23-1,-,CASSQFPQGLLSQKTDTQYF,TGCGCCAGCAGTCAATTCCCCCAGGGGCTACTCTCCCAAAAGACAGATACGCAGTATTTT
few,TRBJ2-1,TRBV4-3,-,CASSQKPAGVSNEQFF,TGCGCCAGCAGCCAAAAACCAGCCGGTGTTTCCAATGAGCAGTTCTTC
medium-sized,TRBJ1-3,TRBV19,-,CASSIGVGNTIYF,TGTGCCAGTAGTATTGGCGTCGGAAACACCATATATTTT
once,TRBJ2-5,TRBV5-1,-,CASSLAAEETQYF,TGCGCCAGCAGCTTGGCAGCGGAAGAGACCCAGTACTTC
few,TRBJ1-4,TRBV7-8,-,CASKDTYNEKLFF,TGTGCCAGCAAGGACACTTATAATGAAAAACTGTTTTTT